The present T cell receptor (beta chain) was sequenced within a study of blood T cell repertoires in COVID-19. Across the whole study: COVID-19 samples, acute and convalescent, were from the United States, Italy and Spain. The analysed material was cDNA or gDNA that came from T cells, B-cell-depleted T cells, or PBMCs.

Libraries were prepared by immunoSEQ multiplex PCR; TCRdb keeps only in-frame clonotypes and omits some of them. The repertoire holds 150,000 to 200,000 clones, with 65% to 85% as singletons. Germline V gene lookup returns CDR1 SGHAT and CDR2 FQNNGV. The CDR3 loop spans 16 amino acids. V dropped 2 bases and J dropped 9; count of bases not matched to a gene: 13. The genes are TRBV11-2 and TRBJ2-1; TRBD2 aligns across 7 bases. The sample was peripheral blood. This TCR was sampled from a man aged 55 to 70 with active or convalescent COVID-19. The CDR3 nucleotides are TGTGCCAGCAGCTTATTGGGCGGGACTATGTTGGTTGAGCAGTTCTTC. Amino acid sequence: CASSLLGGTMLVEQFF. Full variable domain (outside the CDR3, taken from reference TRBV11-2 and TRBJ2-1): EAGVAQSPRYKIIEKRQSVAFWCNPISGHATLYWYQQILGQGPKLLIQFQNNGVVDDSQLPKDRFSAERLKGVDSTLKIQPAKLEDSAVYLCASSLLGGTMLVEQFFGPGTRLTVL.